This TCR beta chain was identified in a study of blood T cell repertoires in COVID-19. Study at large: Italy, Spain and the United States were the sources of the convalescent and acute COVID-19 samples.

Sequencing used immunoSEQ multiplex PCR; TCRdb keeps in-frame clones, though not all of them. This sample has tens of thousands of clones, with roughly 80% found just once. This TCR derives from a woman in her 50s with active or convalescent COVID-19. Sequenced input: peripheral blood.

CDR3 sequence: CAISEGGNTIYF. CDR3 bases: TGTGCCATCAGTGAGGGGGGGAACACCATATATTTT. This chain links TRBV10-3 with TRBJ1-3, with D possibly TRBD1 on 5 matching bases. Per germline, CDR1 ENHRY and CDR2 SYGVKD. This CDR3 region has 12 residues. V shed 2 bases and J shed 7 bases, with 6 bases lying between them.